This T cell receptor beta chain comes out of a study of T cells in localized non-small cell lung cancer. Measured with immunoSEQ multiplex PCR; TCRdb has only the in-frame clones, and not every one. The sample has under 55,000 clones; 91% are singletons. The CDR3 runs 13 residues. Germline loops: CDR1 SGHAT, CDR2 FQNNGV. V dropped 2 bases and J dropped 5 bases, with 9 bases sitting between them. Source: PBMCs, taken before any cancer treatment. The sequence came from a woman aged 40-69 years with stage II lung adenocarcinoma. The chain has TRBV11-2 and TRBJ1-1; D not resolved. CDR3 in amino acids: CASSLSGPTEAFF. CDR3 DNA sequence: TGTGCCAGCAGCTTATCTGGGCCGACTGAAGCTTTCTTT.